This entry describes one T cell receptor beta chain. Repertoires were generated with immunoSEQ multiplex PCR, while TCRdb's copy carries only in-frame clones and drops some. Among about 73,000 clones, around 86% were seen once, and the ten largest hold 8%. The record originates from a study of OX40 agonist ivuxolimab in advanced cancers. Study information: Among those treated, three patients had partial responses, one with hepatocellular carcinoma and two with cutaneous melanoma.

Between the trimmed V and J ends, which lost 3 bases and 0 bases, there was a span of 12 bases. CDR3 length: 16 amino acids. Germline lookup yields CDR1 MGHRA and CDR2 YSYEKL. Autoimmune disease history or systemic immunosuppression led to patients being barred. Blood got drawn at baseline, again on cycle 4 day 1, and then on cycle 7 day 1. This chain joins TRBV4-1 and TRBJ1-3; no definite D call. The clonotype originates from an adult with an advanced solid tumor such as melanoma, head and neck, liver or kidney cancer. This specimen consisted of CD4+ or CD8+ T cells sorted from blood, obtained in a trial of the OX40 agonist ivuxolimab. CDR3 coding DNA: TGCGCCAGCAGCCAGATTGTTACAAGCTCTGGAAACACCATATATTTT. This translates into CASSQIVTSSGNTIYF.